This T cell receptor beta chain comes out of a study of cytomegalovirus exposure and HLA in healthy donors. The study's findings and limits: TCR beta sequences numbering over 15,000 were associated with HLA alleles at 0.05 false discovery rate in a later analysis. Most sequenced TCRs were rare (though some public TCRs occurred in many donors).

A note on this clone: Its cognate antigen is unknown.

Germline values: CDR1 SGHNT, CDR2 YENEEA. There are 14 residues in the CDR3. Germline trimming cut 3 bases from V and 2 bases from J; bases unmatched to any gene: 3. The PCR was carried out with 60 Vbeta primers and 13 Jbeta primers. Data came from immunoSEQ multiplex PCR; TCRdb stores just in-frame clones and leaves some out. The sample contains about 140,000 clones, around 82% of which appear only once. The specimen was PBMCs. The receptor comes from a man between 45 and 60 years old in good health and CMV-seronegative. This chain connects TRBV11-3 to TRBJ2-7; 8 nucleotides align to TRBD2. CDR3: CASSFIGGAYEQYF. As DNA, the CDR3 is TGTGCCAGCAGCTTTATCGGGGGGGCCTACGAGCAGTACTTC.